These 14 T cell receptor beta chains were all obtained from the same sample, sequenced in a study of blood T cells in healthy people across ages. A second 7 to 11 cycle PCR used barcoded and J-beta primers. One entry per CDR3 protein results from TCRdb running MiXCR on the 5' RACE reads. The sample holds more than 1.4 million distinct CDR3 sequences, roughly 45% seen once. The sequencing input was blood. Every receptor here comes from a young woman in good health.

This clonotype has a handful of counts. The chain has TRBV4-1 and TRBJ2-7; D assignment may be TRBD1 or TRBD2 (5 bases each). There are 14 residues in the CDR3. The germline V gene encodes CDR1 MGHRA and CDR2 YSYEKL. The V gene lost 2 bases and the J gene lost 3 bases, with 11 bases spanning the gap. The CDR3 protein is CASSQLGTDYEQYF. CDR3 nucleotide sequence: TGCGCCAGCAGCCAACTAGGGACCGACTACGAGCAGTACTTC.

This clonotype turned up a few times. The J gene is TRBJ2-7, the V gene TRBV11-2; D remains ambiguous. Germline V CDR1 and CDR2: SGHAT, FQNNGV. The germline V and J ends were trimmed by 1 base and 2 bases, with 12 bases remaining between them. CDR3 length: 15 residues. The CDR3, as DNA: TGTGCCAGCAGCTTAGGGGCACCACGAGCCTACGAGCAGTACTTC. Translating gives CASSLGAPRAYEQYF. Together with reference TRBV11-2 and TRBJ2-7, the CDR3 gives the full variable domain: EAGVAQSPRYKIIEKRQSVAFWCNPISGHATLYWYQQILGQGPKLLIQFQNNGVVDDSQLPKDRFSAERLKGVDSTLKIQPAKLEDSAVYLCASSLGAPRAYEQYFGPGTRLTVT.

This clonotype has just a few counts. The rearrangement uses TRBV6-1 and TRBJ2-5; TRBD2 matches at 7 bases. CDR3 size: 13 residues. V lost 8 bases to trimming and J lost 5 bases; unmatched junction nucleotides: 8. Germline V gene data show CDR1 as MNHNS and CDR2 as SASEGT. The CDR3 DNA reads TGTGCCAGCGCTGGGGACTATTGGGAGACCCAGTACTTC. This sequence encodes CASAGDYWETQYF.

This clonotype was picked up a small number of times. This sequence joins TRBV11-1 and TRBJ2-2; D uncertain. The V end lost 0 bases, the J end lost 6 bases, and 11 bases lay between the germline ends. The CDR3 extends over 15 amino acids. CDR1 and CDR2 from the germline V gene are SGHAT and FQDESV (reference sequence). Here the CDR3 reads CASSLASSRPGELFF. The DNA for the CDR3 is TGTGCCAGCAGCTTAGCCTCCTCGAGACCCGGGGAGCTGTTTTTT.

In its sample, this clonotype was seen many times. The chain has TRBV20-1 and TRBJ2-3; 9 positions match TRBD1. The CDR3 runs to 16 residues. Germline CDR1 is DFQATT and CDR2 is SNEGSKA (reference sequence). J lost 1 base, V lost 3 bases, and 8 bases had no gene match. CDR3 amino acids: CSAREQGASRTDTQYF. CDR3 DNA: TGCAGTGCTAGGGAACAGGGGGCGTCTCGCACAGATACGCAGTATTTT.

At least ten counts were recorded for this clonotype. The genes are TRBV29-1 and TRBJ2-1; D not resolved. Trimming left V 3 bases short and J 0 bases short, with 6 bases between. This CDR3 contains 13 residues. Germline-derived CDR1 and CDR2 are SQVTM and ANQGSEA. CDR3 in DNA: TGCAGCGTTGACGGACCCTCCTACAATGAGCAGTTCTTC. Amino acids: CSVDGPSYNEQFF.

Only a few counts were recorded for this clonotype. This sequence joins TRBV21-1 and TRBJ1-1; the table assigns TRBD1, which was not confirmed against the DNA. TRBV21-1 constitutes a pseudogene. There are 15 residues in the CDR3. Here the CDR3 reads CASSKTGQGTTEAFF. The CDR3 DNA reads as TGTGCCAGCAGCAAAACGGGACAGGGTACCACTGAAGCTTTCTTT.

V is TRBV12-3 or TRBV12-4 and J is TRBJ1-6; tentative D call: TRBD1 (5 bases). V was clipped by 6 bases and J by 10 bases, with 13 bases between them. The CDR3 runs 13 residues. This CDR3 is CASRSREGSPLHF. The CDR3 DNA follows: TGTGCCAGCAGGTCCAGGGAAGGGTCACCCCTCCACTTT.

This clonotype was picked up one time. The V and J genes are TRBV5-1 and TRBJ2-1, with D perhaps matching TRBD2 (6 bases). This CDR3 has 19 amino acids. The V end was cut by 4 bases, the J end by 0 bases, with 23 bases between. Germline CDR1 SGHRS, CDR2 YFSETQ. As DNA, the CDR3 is TGCGCCAGCAGCGACGGGGGTAAGTTTATGAAGAGCTCCTACAATGAGCAGTTCTTC. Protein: CASSDGGKFMKSSYNEQFF. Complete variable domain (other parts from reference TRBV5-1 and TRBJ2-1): KAGVTQTPRYLIKTRGQQVTLSCSPISGHRSVSWYQQTPGQGLQFLFEYFSETQRNKGNFPGRFSGRQFSNSRSEMNVSTLELGDSALYLCASSDGGKFMKSSYNEQFFGPGTRLTVL.

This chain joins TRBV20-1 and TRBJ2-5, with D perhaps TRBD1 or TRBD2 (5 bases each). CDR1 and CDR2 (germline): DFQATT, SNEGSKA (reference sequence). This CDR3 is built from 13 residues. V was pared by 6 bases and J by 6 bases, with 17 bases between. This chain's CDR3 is CSAPRDVGQTQYF. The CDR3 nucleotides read TGCAGTGCGCCCCGGGACGTCGGCCAGACCCAGTACTTC.

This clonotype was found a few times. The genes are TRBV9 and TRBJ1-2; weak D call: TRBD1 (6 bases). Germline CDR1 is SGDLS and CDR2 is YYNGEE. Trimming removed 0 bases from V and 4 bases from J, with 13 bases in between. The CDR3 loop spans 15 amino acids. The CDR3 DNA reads TGTGCCAGCAGCGTAGCTCCGGGGGCTGGCTATGGCTACACCTTC. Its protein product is CASSVAPGAGYGYTF.

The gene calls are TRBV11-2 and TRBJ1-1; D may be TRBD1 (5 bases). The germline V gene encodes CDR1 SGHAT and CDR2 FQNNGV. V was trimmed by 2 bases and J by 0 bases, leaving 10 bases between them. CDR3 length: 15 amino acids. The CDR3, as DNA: TGTGCCAGCAGCTTACAGGGCGGGATGAACACTGAAGCTTTCTTT. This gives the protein CASSLQGGMNTEAFF.

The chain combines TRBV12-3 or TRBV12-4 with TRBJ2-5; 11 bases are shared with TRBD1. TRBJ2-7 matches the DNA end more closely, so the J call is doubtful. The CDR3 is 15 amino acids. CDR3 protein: CASSTRGTGGYEQYF. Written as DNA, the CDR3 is TGTGCCAGCAGTACCCGGGGGACAGGGGGCTACGAGCAGTACTTC.

The CDR3 DNA follows: TGCGCCAGCAGCCACAAAGACAGCTATGGCTACACCTTC. This encodes CASSHKDSYGYTF. This sequence joins TRBV4-1 and TRBJ1-2; the D gene is possibly TRBD1 (5 bases). V lost 3 bases to trimming and J lost 4 bases, with 9 bases between them. The CDR3 covers 13 residues. Looked up from germline, CDR1 is MGHRA and CDR2 is YSYEKL.